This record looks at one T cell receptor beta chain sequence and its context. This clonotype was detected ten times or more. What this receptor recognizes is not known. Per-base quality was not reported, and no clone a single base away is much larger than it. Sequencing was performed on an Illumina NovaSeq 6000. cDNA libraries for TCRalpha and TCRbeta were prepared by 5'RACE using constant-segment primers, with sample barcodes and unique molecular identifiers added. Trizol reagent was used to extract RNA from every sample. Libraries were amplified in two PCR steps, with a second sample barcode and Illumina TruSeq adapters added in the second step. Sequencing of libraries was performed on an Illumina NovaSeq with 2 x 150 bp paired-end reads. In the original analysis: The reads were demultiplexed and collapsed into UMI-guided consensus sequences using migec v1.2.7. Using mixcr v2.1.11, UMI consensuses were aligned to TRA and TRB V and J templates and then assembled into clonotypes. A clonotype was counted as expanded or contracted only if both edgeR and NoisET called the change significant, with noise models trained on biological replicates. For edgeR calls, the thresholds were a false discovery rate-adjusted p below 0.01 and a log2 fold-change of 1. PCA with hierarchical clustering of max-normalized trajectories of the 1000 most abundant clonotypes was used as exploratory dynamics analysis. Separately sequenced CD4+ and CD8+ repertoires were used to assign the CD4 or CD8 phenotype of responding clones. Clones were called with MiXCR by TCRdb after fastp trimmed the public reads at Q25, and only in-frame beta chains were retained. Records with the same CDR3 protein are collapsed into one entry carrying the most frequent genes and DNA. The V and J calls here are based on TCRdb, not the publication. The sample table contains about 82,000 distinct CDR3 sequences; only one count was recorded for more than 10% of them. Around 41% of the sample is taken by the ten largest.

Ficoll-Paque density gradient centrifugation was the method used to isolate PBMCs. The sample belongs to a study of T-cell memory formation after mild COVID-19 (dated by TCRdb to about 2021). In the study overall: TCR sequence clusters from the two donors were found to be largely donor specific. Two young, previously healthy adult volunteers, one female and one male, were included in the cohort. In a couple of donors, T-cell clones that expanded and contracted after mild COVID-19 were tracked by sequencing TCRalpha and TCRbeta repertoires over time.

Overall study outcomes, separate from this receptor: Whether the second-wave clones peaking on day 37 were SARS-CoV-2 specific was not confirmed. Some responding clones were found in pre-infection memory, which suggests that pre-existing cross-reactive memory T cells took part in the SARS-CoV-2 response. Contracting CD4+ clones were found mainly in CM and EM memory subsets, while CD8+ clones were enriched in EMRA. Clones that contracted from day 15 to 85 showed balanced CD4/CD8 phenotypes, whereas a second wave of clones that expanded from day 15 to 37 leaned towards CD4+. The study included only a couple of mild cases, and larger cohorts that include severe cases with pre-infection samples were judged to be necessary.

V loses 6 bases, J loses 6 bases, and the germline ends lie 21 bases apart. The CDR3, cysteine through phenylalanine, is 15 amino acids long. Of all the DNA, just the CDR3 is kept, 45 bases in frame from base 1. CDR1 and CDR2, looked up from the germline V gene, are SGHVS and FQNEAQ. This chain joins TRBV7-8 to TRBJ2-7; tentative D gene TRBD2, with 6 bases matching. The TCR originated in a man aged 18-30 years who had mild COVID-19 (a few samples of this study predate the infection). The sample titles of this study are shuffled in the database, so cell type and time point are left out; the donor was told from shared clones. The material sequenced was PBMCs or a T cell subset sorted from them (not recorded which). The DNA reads TGTGCCAGCAGGGGCATCCGGGGGTTTCCTACCGAGCAGTACTTC. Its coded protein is CASRGIRGFPTEQYF.